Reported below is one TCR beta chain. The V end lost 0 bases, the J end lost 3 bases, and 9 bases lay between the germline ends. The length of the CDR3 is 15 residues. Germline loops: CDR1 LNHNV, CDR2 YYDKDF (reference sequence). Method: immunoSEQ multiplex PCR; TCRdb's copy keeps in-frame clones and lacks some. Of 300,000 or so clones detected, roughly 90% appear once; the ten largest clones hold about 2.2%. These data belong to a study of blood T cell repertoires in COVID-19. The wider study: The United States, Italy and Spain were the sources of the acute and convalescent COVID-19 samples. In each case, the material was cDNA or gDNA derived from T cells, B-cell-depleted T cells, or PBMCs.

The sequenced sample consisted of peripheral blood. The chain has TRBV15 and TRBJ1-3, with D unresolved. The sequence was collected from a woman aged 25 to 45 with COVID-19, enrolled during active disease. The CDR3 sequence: CATSRDPLGGNTIYF. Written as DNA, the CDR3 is TGTGCCACCAGCAGAGATCCTCTCGGTGGAAACACCATATATTTT.